This T cell receptor (beta chain) came from a study of blood T cell repertoires in COVID-19. About the research overall: In each case, the material was cDNA or gDNA derived from T cells, B-cell-depleted T cells, or PBMCs.

Recruits, aged about 18 to 95 years, lived in 20 to 30 US areas. Participant-given clinical history determined each cohort assignment. Before being deemed recovered, Cohort 3 donors had two negative PCRs, clearance, or symptom resolution. The assay was immunoSEQ multiplex PCR, and TCRdb's table has in-frame clones only and misses some. The sample lists roughly 290,000 clones, 89% seen once, with 1.7% in the top ten. The V end was cut by 5 bases, the J end by 3 bases, with 4 bases between. CDR3 length: 12 amino acids. Germline loops: CDR1 SNHLY, CDR2 FYNNEI. The chain employs TRBV2 and TRBJ2-2; D gene ambiguous. Specimen: PBMCs or T cells enriched from blood (not recorded which). The receptor was isolated from a woman aged 40 to 50 who had recovered from COVID-19. CDR3 in amino acids: CASSQDTGELFF. CDR3 coding DNA: TGTGCCAGCAGTCAGGACACCGGGGAGCTGTTTTTT. Combining the CDR3 with reference TRBV2 and TRBJ2-2 gives the whole variable domain EPEVTQTPSHQVTQMGQEVILRCVPISNHLYFYWYRQILGQKVEFLVSFYNNEISEKSEIFDDQFSVERPDGSNFTLKIRSTKLEDSAMYFCASSQDTGELFFGEGSRLTVL.